The 29 T cell receptor beta chains reported below all come from one sample, sequenced in a study of T cell repertoires and Cas9 in healthy adults. The table came from immunoSEQ multiplex PCR; TCRdb's copy has only in-frame clones and leaves some out. The repertoire consists of approximately 23,000 clones, with about 90% occurring once and the leading ten covering 1.5% to 1.7%. The sequencing sample was made of CD4+ effector T cells (CD127+, CD25-, CD137-, CD154-) from PBMCs; culture status not recorded. The source of these receptors is a human donor in good health.

The gene calls are TRBV5-1 and TRBJ1-1; 10 nucleotides line up with TRBD1. V was pared by 4 bases and J by 3 bases, with 6 bases of the junction left unmatched. Germline CDR1 and CDR2: SGHRS and YFSETQ. The CDR3 loop spans 15 amino acids. The CDR3 nucleotides are TGCGCCAGCAGCCGACCCGGGACAGGGGACACTGAAGCTTTCTTT. Translation gives CASSRPGTGDTEAFF.

The rearrangement links TRBV5-1 to TRBJ2-3; TRBD1 matches 9 bases. The CDR3 extends over 14 amino acids. Germline V gene lookup returns CDR1 SGHRS and CDR2 YFSETQ. The ends lost 9 bases at V and 5 bases at J; junction bases unmatched: 10. In nucleotides, the CDR3 is TGCGCCACCCACCCGGGACAGGGAAAAGATACGCAGTATTTT. Amino acids: CATHPGQGKDTQYF.

This clone appeared once. Here the CDR3 reads CASSLGLSTDTQYF. The CDR3 DNA sequence: TGTGCCAGCAGCCTGGGACTAAGCACAGATACGCAGTATTTT. The J gene is TRBJ2-3, the V gene TRBV7-9; 7 nucleotides match TRBD2. Germline CDR1 and CDR2: SEHNR and FQNEAQ (reference sequence). CDR3 length: 14 amino acids. The ends lost 5 bases at V and 0 bases at J; junction bases unmatched: 2.

V and J are TRBV10-3 and TRBJ2-7; the D is unclear. The germline gives CDR1 ENHRY, CDR2 SYGVKD. V was trimmed by 7 bases and J by 5 bases, leaving 18 bases between them. This CDR3 is 14 amino acids long. In DNA form, the CDR3 reads TGTGCCATCACTGGGGATCCCGGAATCGACGAGCAGTACTTC. Amino acids: CAITGDPGIDEQYF.

This clone has a single count. The V gene is TRBV7-4, the J gene TRBJ2-7; TRBD1 matches at 10 bases. Trimming at V came to 4 bases and at J to 4 bases, leaving 7 bases not matched to a gene. Germline lookup yields CDR1 SGHVT and CDR2 SQSDAQ. The CDR3 runs 15 residues. The CDR3: CASSYRTGGEYEQYF. In DNA, the CDR3 is TGTGCCAGCAGCTATAGGACAGGGGGGGAGTACGAGCAGTACTTC. Looking up the rest from reference TRBV7-4 and TRBJ2-7 gives the full variable domain: GAGVSQSPRYKVAKRGRDVALRCDSISGHVTLYWYRQTLGQGSEVLTYSQSDAQRDKSGRPSGRFSAERPERSVSTLKIQRTEQGDSAVYLCASSYRTGGEYEQYFGPGTRLTVT.

The chain links TRBV18 to TRBJ2-3; D call uncertain. Germline CDR1 and CDR2: KGHSH and LQKENI. Deletions cut 0 bases from V and 0 bases from J, with 10 bases between. The CDR3 is made up of 16 amino acids. The CDR3 DNA is TGTGCCAGCTCACCACCGGCCAAACTTAGCACAGATACGCAGTATTTT. Its protein product is CASSPPAKLSTDTQYF.

This chain joins TRBV28 and TRBJ1-1; weak D call: TRBD1 (6 bases). The CDR3 spans 16 residues. The V end lost 7 bases, the J end lost 10 bases, and 28 bases lay between the germline ends. The germline V gene encodes CDR1 MDHEN and CDR2 SYDVKM. The CDR3 is CASKSGAVLGKGGAFF. CDR3 in DNA: TGTGCCAGCAAATCGGGGGCAGTATTGGGGAAGGGCGGAGCTTTCTTT.

V gene TRBV27 combines with J gene TRBJ2-1; 8 bases are shared with TRBD2. CDR3 length: 18 amino acids. Trimming cost V 4 bases and J 8 bases; bases outside gene matches: 19. Per the germline V gene, CDR1 is MNHEY and CDR2 is SMNVEV (reference sequence). DNA of the CDR3: TGTGCCAGCAGTTCCACCTCGGTACTGGGGACTAGTATCTATGAGCAGTTCTTC. It specifies CASSSTSVLGTSIYEQFF.

The gene calls are TRBV7-8 and TRBJ1-1; 8 positions match TRBD1. The CDR3 has 13 amino acids. Germline-derived CDR1 and CDR2 are SGHVS and FQNEAQ. Unmatched junction bases numbered 1, after V lost 3 bases and J lost 4 bases. The CDR3 protein is CASSFDRGTEAFF. CDR3 in DNA: TGTGCCAGCAGCTTTGACAGGGGCACTGAAGCTTTCTTT.

The chain is built from TRBV7-8 and TRBJ1-1, with 7 bases matching TRBD1. V shed 1 base and J 11 bases; nucleotides not matched to a gene: 10. Germline lookup yields CDR1 SGHVS and CDR2 FQNEAQ. This CDR3 is built from 14 residues. For the CDR3, the DNA is TGTGCCAGCAGCTTAGGGTCGCTAGGGGGCGAGGCTTTCTTT. It codes for CASSLGSLGGEAFF.

The chain recombines TRBV4-1 with TRBJ1-2; maybe TRBD1 (5 bases). V was cut by 1 base and J by 0 bases, with 12 bases left in between. The germline V gene has CDR1 MGHRA and CDR2 YSYEKL. The CDR3 totals 16 residues. The CDR3 region is CASSQVARGSNYGYTF. The DNA for the CDR3 is TGCGCCAGCAGCCAAGTGGCACGGGGCTCTAACTATGGCTACACCTTC.

The chain carries TRBV5-1 and TRBJ2-3; 10 bases agree with TRBD1. There are 16 residues in the CDR3. Germline V lookup: CDR1 SGHRS, CDR2 YFSETQ. V shed 1 base and J 1 base; nucleotides not matched to a gene: 3. This CDR3 is CASSLPGTGGTDTQYF. The DNA of the CDR3 is TGCGCCAGCAGCTTGCCCGGGACAGGGGGCACAGATACGCAGTATTTT.

The CDR3 DNA reads as TGTGCCAGCAGTGTGAGGACAGGGTCCTTGTACGAGCAGTACTTC. This sequence encodes CASSVRTGSLYEQYF. The gene calls are TRBV2 and TRBJ2-7; 8 nucleotides agree with TRBD1. Germline V CDR1 and CDR2: SNHLY, FYNNEI. CDR3 length equals 15 residues. The V segment lost 4 bases and the J segment 4 bases; nucleotides outside the gene matches: 9.

The chain has TRBV4-1 and TRBJ2-3; TRBD2 matches at 9 bases. V lost 2 bases, J lost 6 bases, and 9 bases stayed unmatched. CDR3 length: 16 amino acids. Germline V gene lookup returns CDR1 MGHRA and CDR2 YSYEKL. The chain's CDR3 is CASSQRTSATLDTQYF. The DNA of the CDR3 is TGCGCCAGCAGCCAACGGACTAGCGCCACCCTCGATACGCAGTATTTT.

The chain recombines TRBV19 with TRBJ2-2; D unclear. The CDR3 spans 12 residues. Germline values: CDR1 LNHDA, CDR2 SQIVND (reference sequence). V was pared by 3 bases and J by 7 bases, with 6 bases between. For the CDR3, the DNA is TGTGCCAGTAGTATCCCCGACGGGGAGCTGTTTTTT. Amino acid sequence: CASSIPDGELFF.

V gene TRBV6-1 combines with J gene TRBJ2-3; TRBD2 aligns across 8 bases. V lost 5 bases and J lost 5; bases outside the gene matches: 9. Germline-derived CDR1 and CDR2 are MNHNS and SASEGT. This CDR3 is 15 amino acids long. CDR3 DNA: TGTGCCAGCAGTTCCCCGGGACTAGGGATAGATACGCAGTATTTT. It encodes CASSSPGLGIDTQYF.

The V gene is TRBV20-1, the J gene TRBJ1-2; the D gene is possibly TRBD1 (5 bases). Trimming shortened V by 6 bases and J by 7 bases, and 12 bases separated the two germline ends. The length of the CDR3 is 11 residues. Germline CDR1 is DFQATT and CDR2 is SNEGSKA (reference sequence). CDR3 amino acids: CSAQDGAGYTF. CDR3 nucleotides: TGCAGTGCCCAGGACGGGGCTGGCTACACCTTC.

This clone has only one observation. This sequence joins TRBV5-1 and TRBJ2-7; 9 nucleotides line up with TRBD1. V was clipped by 3 bases and J by 6 bases; unmatched bases: 13. There are 16 residues in the CDR3. Germline V gene sequence: CDR1 SGHRS, CDR2 YFSETQ. The CDR3 here is CASSWRDTGGQSEQYF. CDR3 nucleotide sequence: TGCGCCAGCAGCTGGCGGGATACAGGGGGCCAATCCGAGCAGTACTTC.

The chain links TRBV4-1 to TRBJ2-3; D is unclear. Trimming took 1 base from V and 4 from J, leaving 9 bases between them. This CDR3 contains 14 residues. In germline, CDR1 is MGHRA, CDR2 YSYEKL. CDR3 nucleotides: TGCGCCAGCAGCCAAGGAGCCTCAGCAGATACGCAGTATTTT. This translates into CASSQGASADTQYF.

The V call is TRBV27, the J call TRBJ2-7, with TRBD2 matching 8 bases. Germline values: CDR1 MNHEY, CDR2 SMNVEV (reference sequence). This CDR3 is 14 amino acids long. V shed 6 bases, J shed 7 bases, and the junction held 11 bases outside the gene matches. CDR3 sequence: CASRKLAEGGEQYF. The CDR3, as DNA: TGTGCCAGCAGAAAACTAGCGGAGGGGGGAGAGCAGTACTTC.

In the case of this clone: It is likely a read error, because the conserved phenylalanine at the end of the CDR3 is missing. The chain couples TRBV28 to TRBJ1-1; 10 bases line up with TRBD1. There are 17 residues in the CDR3. Germline assignment: CDR1 MDHEN and CDR2 SYDVKM. In DNA form, the CDR3 reads TGTGCCGGCAGTCCCCGTTCTCCGGGACAGGGGAGGACTGAAGCTTTCCTT. Its protein is CAGSPRSPGQGRTEAFL.

This rearrangement joins TRBV6-6 to TRBJ2-7; TRBD1 aligns across 9 bases. J was trimmed by 6 bases and V by 6 bases; bases with no gene match: 6. Germline V lookup: CDR1 MNHNY, CDR2 SVGAGI (reference sequence). CDR3 size: 13 residues. The CDR3 here is CASRLQGAVEQYF. DNA of the CDR3: TGTGCCAGCAGACTACAGGGGGCGGTCGAGCAGTACTTC.

The chain couples TRBV19 to TRBJ1-5; a weak D match, TRBD1 (6 bases). CDR1 is LNHDA and CDR2 is SQIVND in the germline V gene (reference sequence). The CDR3 spans 15 residues. Trimming took 9 bases from V and 0 from J, leaving 15 bases between them. Written as DNA, the CDR3 is TGTGCCAGCAATAGGGGGACTCCTAGCAATCAGCCCCAGCATTTT. This encodes CASNRGTPSNQPQHF. The entire variable domain, with the rest obtained from reference TRBV19 and TRBJ1-5, is as follows: DGGITQSPKYLFRKEGQNVTLSCEQNLNHDAMYWYRQDPGQGLRLIYYSQIVNDFQKGDIAEGYSVSREKKESFPLTVTSAQKNPTAFYLCASNRGTPSNQPQHFGDGTRLSIL.

V gene TRBV9 combines with J gene TRBJ2-5; TRBD2 is a possible D gene (6 bases). V lost 3 bases to trimming and J lost 4 bases, with 19 bases between them. Germline V gene data show CDR1 as SGDLS and CDR2 as YYNGEE. This CDR3 region has 16 residues. CDR3 coding DNA: TGTGCCAGCAGCGCGGAACTGACTAGGGCGGGAGAGACCCAGTACTTC. This translates into CASSAELTRAGETQYF. The whole variable domain, remainder taken from reference TRBV9 and TRBJ2-5, is DSGVTQTPKHLITATGQRVTLRCSPRSGDLSVYWYQQSLDQGLQFLIQYYNGEERAKGNILERFSAQQFPDLHSELNLSSLELGDSALYFCASSAELTRAGETQYFGPGTRLLVL.

The chain is built from TRBV18 and TRBJ2-1, with D hard to call. The CDR3 extends over 15 amino acids. V lost 3 bases and J lost 9, with 18 bases in between. The V gene's germline CDR1 is KGHSH and CDR2 LQKENI. The chain's CDR3 is CASSPLRASRGEQFF. The CDR3 nucleotides read TGTGCCAGCTCACCCCTCCGGGCTTCTCGCGGTGAGCAGTTCTTC.

The rearrangement uses TRBV27 and TRBJ1-5, with TRBD1 matching over 9 bases. The V and J ends lost 5 bases and 4 bases, in that order; junction bases with no gene match: 15. Germline V gene data show CDR1 as MNHEY and CDR2 as SMNVEV (reference sequence). The CDR3 spans 18 residues. CDR3: CASSPRTGAGLGNQPQHF. In DNA, the CDR3 is TGTGCCAGCAGTCCACGGACAGGGGCGGGTTTGGGGAATCAGCCCCAGCATTTT.

A few counts support this clone. The CDR3 DNA reads as TGCAGTGCTAAGAGGTCAGATACGCAGTATTTT. Its protein product is CSAKRSDTQYF. J is TRBJ2-3 and V is TRBV20-1, with no clear D. Between the trimmed V and J ends, which lost 4 bases and 4 bases, there was a span of 6 bases. Per germline, CDR1 DFQATT and CDR2 SNEGSKA (reference sequence). This CDR3 has 11 residues.

The gene calls are TRBV10-2 and TRBJ2-3, with D possibly TRBD2 on 5 matching bases. Germline CDR1 WSHSY, CDR2 SAAADI. There are 18 residues in the CDR3. Trimming removed 0 bases from V and 2 bases from J, with 18 bases in between. CDR3 DNA sequence: TGCGCCAGCAGTGAGTCGTGGCTAGCCCTGGGGTACACAGATACGCAGTATTTT. Translation gives CASSESWLALGYTDTQYF.

The chain employs TRBV7-9 and TRBJ1-4; 7 positions match TRBD1. Germline-derived CDR1 and CDR2 are SEHNR and FQNEAQ (reference sequence). This CDR3 is built from 14 residues. V lost 1 base, J lost 8 bases, and 4 bases stayed unmatched. This chain's CDR3 is CASSLDRGGEKLFF. The CDR3 region has the DNA TGTGCCAGCAGCTTAGACAGGGGTGGAGAAAAACTGTTTTTT.